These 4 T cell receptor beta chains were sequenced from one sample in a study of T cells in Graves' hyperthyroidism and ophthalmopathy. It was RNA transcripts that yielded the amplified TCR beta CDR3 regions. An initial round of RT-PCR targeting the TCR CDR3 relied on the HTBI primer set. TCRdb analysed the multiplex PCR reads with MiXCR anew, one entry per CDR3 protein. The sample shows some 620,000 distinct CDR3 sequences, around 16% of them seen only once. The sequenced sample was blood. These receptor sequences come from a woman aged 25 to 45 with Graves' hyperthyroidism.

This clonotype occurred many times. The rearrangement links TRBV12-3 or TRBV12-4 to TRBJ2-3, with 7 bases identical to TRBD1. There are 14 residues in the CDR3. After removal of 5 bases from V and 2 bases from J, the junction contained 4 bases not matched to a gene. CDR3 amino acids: CASSRDRLTDTQYF. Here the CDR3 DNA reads TGTGCCAGCAGTCGGGACAGACTCACAGATACGCAGTATTTT.

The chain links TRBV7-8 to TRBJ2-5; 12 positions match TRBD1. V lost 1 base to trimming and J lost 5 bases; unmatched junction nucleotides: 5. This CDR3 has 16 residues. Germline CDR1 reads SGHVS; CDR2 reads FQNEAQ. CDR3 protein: CASSLGDRGPLETQYF. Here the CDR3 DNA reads TGTGCCAGCAGCTTAGGGGACAGGGGGCCGTTGGAGACCCAGTACTTC.

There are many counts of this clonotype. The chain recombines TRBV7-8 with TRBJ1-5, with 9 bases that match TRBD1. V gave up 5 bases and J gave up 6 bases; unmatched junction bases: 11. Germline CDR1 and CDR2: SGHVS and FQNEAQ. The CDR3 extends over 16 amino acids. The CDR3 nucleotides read TGTGCCAGCAGCCCGGGACAGGGAGCTCTATCTCAGCCCCAGCATTTT. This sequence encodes CASSPGQGALSQPQHF.

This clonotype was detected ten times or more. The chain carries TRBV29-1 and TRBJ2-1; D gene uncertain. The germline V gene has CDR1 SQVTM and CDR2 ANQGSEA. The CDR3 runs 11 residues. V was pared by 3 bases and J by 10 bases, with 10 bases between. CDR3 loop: CSVDRAREQFF. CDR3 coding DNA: TGCAGCGTTGATAGAGCAAGGGAGCAGTTCTTC.